The entry below gives a single T cell receptor (beta chain) sequence along with its context. Its antigen is undetermined. This specimen comes from a study of long-term antiretroviral therapy in people with HIV. Regarding the study as a whole: Diversity rose after ART but stayed below transplant donor controls.

It was version v3.0 of the immunoSEQ assay that was run at survey level. Using immunoSEQ multiplex PCR, the repertoire was profiled, and TCRdb retains in-frame clones only, with some absent. The sample lists tens of thousands of clones; about 82% were seen once. This CDR3 has 16 residues. Trimming took off 7 bases at V and 3 bases at J, with 19 bases between the two ends. CDR1 and CDR2 from the germline V gene are SGHNT and YYREEE (reference sequence). The genes are TRBV5-4 and TRBJ2-2, with D possibly being TRBD1 (6 bases). The specimen comprised unsorted PBMCs, sampled 1.3 years after starting antiretroviral therapy. This clonotype originated in a man in his sixties with HIV. CDR3 sequence reads: CASRQQGIVDTGELFF. The CDR3, as DNA: TGTGCCAGCCGACAACAGGGAATCGTGGACACCGGGGAGCTGTTTTTT.